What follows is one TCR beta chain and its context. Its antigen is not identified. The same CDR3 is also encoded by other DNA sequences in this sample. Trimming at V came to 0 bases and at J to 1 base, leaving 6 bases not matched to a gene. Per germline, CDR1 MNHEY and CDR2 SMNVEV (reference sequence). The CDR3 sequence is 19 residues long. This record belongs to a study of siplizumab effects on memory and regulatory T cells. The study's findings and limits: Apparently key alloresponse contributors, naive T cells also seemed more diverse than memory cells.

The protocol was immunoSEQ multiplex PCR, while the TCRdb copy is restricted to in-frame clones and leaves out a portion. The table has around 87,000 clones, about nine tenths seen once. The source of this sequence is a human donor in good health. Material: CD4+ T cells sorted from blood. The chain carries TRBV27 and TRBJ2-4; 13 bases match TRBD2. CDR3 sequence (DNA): TGTGCCAGCAGTTTATCGACTAGCGGGAGGTTGGGGGCCAAAAACATTCAGTACTTC. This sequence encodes CASSLSTSGRLGAKNIQYF.